This TCR beta chain was identified during a study of cytomegalovirus exposure and HLA in healthy donors. The germline V gene has CDR1 SNHLY and CDR2 FYNNEI. The CDR3 is made up of 13 amino acids. As for this clone: The target antigen is unknown. An end of the junction differs from the germline gene, which may be a read error.

General study findings and limits: TRBV6-2, TRBV6-3 and some other V segments were excluded as indistinguishable. A later analysis reportedly found fewer N-insertions in an Asian-associated ancestry cluster than the approximately 730-donor mean. Roughly uniform sequencing depth across donors was assumed, possibly incorrectly.

Primers for the PCR totalled 60 Vbeta and 13 Jbeta. The data were produced by immunoSEQ multiplex PCR, yet TCRdb's version contains in-frame clones alone and is incomplete. The repertoire holds some 200,000 clones, with under 80% as singletons. The chain has TRBV2 and TRBJ1-5; tentative D call: TRBD1 (5 bases). The sequenced sample was PBMCs. The TCR originated in a man between 35 and 55 years old in good health and CMV-seronegative. CDR3 amino acids: CASSRDSNQPQHF. The CDR3 DNA follows: TGTGCCAGCAGCAGAGACAGCAACCAGCCCCAGCATTTT. Supplemented by reference TRBV2 and TRBJ1-5, the full variable domain reads EPEVTQTPSHQVTQMGQEVILRCVPISNHLYFYWYRQILGQKVEFLVSFYNNEISEKSEIFDDQFSVERPDGSNFTLKIRSTKLEDSAMYFCASSRDSNQPQHFGDGTRLSIL.